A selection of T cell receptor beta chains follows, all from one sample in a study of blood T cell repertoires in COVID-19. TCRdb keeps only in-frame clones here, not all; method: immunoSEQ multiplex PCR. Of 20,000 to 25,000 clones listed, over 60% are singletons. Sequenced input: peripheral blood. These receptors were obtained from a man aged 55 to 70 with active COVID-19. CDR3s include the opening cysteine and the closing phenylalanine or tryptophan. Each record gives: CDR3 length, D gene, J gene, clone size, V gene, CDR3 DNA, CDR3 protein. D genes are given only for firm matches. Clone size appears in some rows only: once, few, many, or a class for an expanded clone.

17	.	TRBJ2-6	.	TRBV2	TGTGCCAGCAGTGTGCAGCGTACTAGCTCTGGGGCCAACGTCCTGACTTTC	CASSVQRTSSGANVLTF
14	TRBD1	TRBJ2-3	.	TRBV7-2	TGTGCCAGCAGCCCGGACAGGGGGGCAGATACGCAGTATTTT	CASSPDRGADTQYF
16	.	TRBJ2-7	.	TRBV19	TGTGCCAGTAGTATAGGGAGAGAGGTCTCTTCAGCTAGGCAGTACTTC	CASSIGREVSSARQYF
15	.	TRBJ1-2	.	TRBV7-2	TGTGCCAGCAGCTTAGCGGAGGGCGCTGACTATGGCTACACCTTC	CASSLAEGADYGYTF
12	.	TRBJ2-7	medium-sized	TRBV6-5	TGTGCCAGCAGTCCCCAAGCTGGCGAGCAGTACTTC	CASSPQAGEQYF
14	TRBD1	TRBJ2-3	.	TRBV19	TGTGCCAGTAGTAGGAACAGGGGAACAGATACGCAGTATTTT	CASSRNRGTDTQYF
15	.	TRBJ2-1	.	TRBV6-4	TGTGCCAGCAGTGTAATGGACGGGAGTTCCAATGAGCAGTTCTTC	CASSVMDGSSNEQFF
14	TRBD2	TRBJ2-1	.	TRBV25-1	TGTGCCAGCAGTGACCTAGCGGGGCCTGTAGAGCAGTTCTTC	CASSDLAGPVEQFF
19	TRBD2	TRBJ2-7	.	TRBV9	TGTGCCAGCCACAGAGCCGGGACTAGCGGAGAGAGTGGATCCTACGAGCAGTACTTC	CASHRAGTSGESGSYEQYF
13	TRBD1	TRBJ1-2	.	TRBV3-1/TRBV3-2	TGTGCCAGCAGGGGACAGGGGTCCTATGGCTACACCTTC	CASRGQGSYGYTF
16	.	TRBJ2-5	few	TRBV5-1	TGCGCCAGCAGCTTAAGGTCCAGGGGTTTTCAAGAGACCCAGTACTTC	CASSLRSRGFQETQYF
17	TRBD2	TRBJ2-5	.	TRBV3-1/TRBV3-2	TGTGCCAGCAGCCCCGGACGGGGGGGGAGGGCCGTTGAGACCCAGTACTTC	CASSPGRGGRAVETQYF
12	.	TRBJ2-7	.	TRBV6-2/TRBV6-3	TGTGCCAGCAGCGGGACAACCTACGAGCAGTACTTC	CASSGTTYEQYF
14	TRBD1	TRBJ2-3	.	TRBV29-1	TGCAGCGTTGGAGGGGGCCCAGGCACAGATACGCAGTATTTT	CSVGGGPGTDTQYF
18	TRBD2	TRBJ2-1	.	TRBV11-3	TGTGCCAGCAGCTTAGATCCCGCTAGCGGGAGGTCCTACAATGAGCAGTTCTTC	CASSLDPASGRSYNEQFF
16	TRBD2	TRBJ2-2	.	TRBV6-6	TGTGCCAGCAGTTACTTCGGGCGGGAGGACACCGGGGAGCTGTTTTTT	CASSYFGREDTGELFF
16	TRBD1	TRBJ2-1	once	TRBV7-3	TGTGCCAGCAGCTTAGGGTCGACAGGGGGCCGGAATGAGCAGTTCTTC	CASSLGSTGGRNEQFF
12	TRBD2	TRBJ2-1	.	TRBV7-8	TGTGCCAGCAGCCGGGGCGGGAGAGGGCCGTTCTTC	CASSRGGRGPFF
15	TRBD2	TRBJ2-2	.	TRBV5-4	TGTGCCAGCAGCTTAGCGGGAGTGGTCTCCGGGGAGCTGTTTTTT	CASSLAGVVSGELFF
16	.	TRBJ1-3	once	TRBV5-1	TGCGCCAGCAGCTTGGCTGACCGACTCTCTGGAAACACCATATATTTT	CASSLADRLSGNTIYF
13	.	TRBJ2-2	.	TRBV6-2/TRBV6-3	TGTGCCAGCAGTTACTCCTACACCGGGGAGCTGTTTTTT	CASSYSYTGELFF
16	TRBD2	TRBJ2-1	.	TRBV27	TGTGCCAGCAGTAGGCGGACTAGCGGGGGGTACAATGAGCAGTTCTTC	CASSRRTSGGYNEQFF
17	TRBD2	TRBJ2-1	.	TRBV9	TGTGCCAGCAGCGTAGGGAGCGGGGGAGCGCAGGACAATGAGCAGTTCTTC	CASSVGSGGAQDNEQFF
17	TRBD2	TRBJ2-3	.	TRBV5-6	TGTGCCAGCAGCCAGAAACGGGGACTAGCGGGGACAGATACGCAGTATTTT	CASSQKRGLAGTDTQYF
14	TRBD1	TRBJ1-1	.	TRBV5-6	TGTGCCAGCAGCGTGGACAGGGATAGAGGTGAAGCTTTCTTT	CASSVDRDRGEAFF
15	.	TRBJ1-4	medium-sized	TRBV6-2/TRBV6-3	TGTGCCAGCAGCCCCTTTGCGGATCTTGGCGAAAAACTGTTTTTT	CASSPFADLGEKLFF
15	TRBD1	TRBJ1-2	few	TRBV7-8	TGTGCCAGCAGCTTAGCCTGGAACAGGGGCTATGGCTACACCTTC	CASSLAWNRGYGYTF
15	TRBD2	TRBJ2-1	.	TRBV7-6	TGTGCCAGCAGCTTAGGACTAGCGGGAGGTAGTGAGCAGTTCTTC	CASSLGLAGGSEQFF
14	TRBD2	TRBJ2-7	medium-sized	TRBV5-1	TGCGCCAGCAGCTTGGGGACTAGTTACTACGAGCAGTACTTC	CASSLGTSYYEQYF